One and the same sample provided the 32 T cell receptor beta chains below, sequenced in a study of blood T cells in healthy people across ages. Then a second PCR, running about 6 to 12 cycles, was carried out with a sample-barcoded 5' primer and a J-beta primer mix. Each CDR3 protein is one row after TCRdb ran MiXCR on the 5' RACE reads. The repertoire consists of 1.5 million to 2 million distinct CDR3 sequences, with approximately 28% occurring once and the leading ten covering about 7.7%. Sequencing was done on a sample of blood. These receptors were taken from a young woman in good health.

Comments on this clonotype: A much larger clone differs by one base, so this may be a read error. V usage is TRBV5-1 and J usage is TRBJ2-3; a possible D gene is TRBD2 (6 bases). The CDR3 consists of 14 residues. The germline V gene has CDR1 SGHRS and CDR2 YFSETQ. CDR3 bases: TGCGCCAGCAGCCCATCAACTAGCACAGATGCGCAGTATTTT. It is translated as CASSPSTSTDAQYF. The full variable domain, rest sourced from reference TRBV5-1 and TRBJ2-3, is KAGVTQTPRYLIKTRGQQVTLSCSPISGHRSVSWYQQTPGQGLQFLFEYFSETQRNKGNFPGRFSGRQFSNSRSEMNVSTLELGDSALYLCASSPSTSTDAQYFGPGTRLTVL.

Note on this clonotype: A single base separates this from a much larger clone, so it may be a read error. This chain joins TRBV20-1 and TRBJ2-7; D possibly uses TRBD1 or TRBD2 (5 bases each). Germline loops: CDR1 DFQATT, CDR2 SNEGSKA (reference sequence). This CDR3 comprises 13 residues. V dropped 6 bases and J dropped 2 bases, with 14 bases sitting between them. This CDR3 is CSAPRGHTYEQYF. The DNA of the CDR3 is TGCAGTGCCCCCCGGGGCCATACCTACGAGCAGTACTTC.

The genes are TRBV6-6 and TRBJ1-6; a weak D match, TRBD1 (5 bases). The CDR3 totals 14 residues. The germline V gene has CDR1 MNHNY and CDR2 SVGAGI (reference sequence). The V end was cut by 3 bases, the J end by 8 bases, with 11 bases between. The CDR3 region is CASSYSWGDSPLHF. DNA of the CDR3: TGTGCCAGCAGTTATTCGTGGGGCGATTCACCCCTCCACTTT.

The chain has TRBV9 and TRBJ2-1; weak D call: TRBD2 (6 bases). Trimming pared 3 bases from V and 3 bases from J, leaving 7 bases between. The CDR3 runs 13 residues. Germline lookup yields CDR1 SGDLS and CDR2 YYNGEE. The CDR3 sequence: CASSAGDYNEQFF. In nucleotides, the CDR3 is TGTGCCAGCAGCGCGGGGGACTACAATGAGCAGTTCTTC.

V and J are TRBV3-1 and TRBJ2-5; D is perhaps TRBD1 (5 bases). The DNA end is more similar to TRBJ2-7, so the J call may be wrong. This CDR3 spans 15 amino acids. Germline CDR1 LGHDT, CDR2 YNNKEL (reference sequence). In nucleotides, the CDR3 is TGTGCCAGCAGCCAAGAGCCCCTCCCAGGGCTCGAGCAGTACTTC. Translated, it gives CASSQEPLPGLEQYF.

This chain connects TRBV30 to TRBJ2-7; D remains unclear. The CDR3 runs 13 residues. Per germline, CDR1 GTSNPN and CDR2 SVGIG (reference sequence). Deletions cut 3 bases from V and 3 bases from J, with 12 bases between. The CDR3 spells CAWSKTDYYEQYF. As DNA, the CDR3 is TGTGCCTGGAGCAAAACGGATTACTACGAGCAGTACTTC.

With regard to this clonotype: An end of the junction does not agree with germline; a read error may underlie this. The chain links TRBV4-2 to TRBJ1-4; TRBD1 aligns across 7 bases. Germline V gene sequence: CDR1 LGHNA, CDR2 YNFKEQ. The CDR3 has 14 residues. The DNA of the CDR3 is TGTGCCAACAGCCAACGGACAGGACGGGAAAAACTGTTTTTT. Its translation: CANSQRTGREKLFF.

This clonotype has more than one count but fewer than ten. One end of the junction is discordant with germline, which a read error may explain. This chain links TRBV29-1 with TRBJ2-7, with D possibly being TRBD1 (6 bases). CDR1 SQVTM and CDR2 ANQGSEA come from the germline V gene. The CDR3 totals 12 residues. CDR3 coding DNA: TGCAGCGCTGAACGGACAGCCTACGAGCAGTACTTC. This gives the protein CSAERTAYEQYF.

The rearrangement uses TRBV5-1 and TRBJ1-2, with 8 bases that match TRBD1. Germline V gives CDR1 SGHRS, CDR2 YFSETQ. V trimming: 1 base; J trimming: 0 bases; junction bases outside the gene matches: 8. The CDR3 length is 17 residues. The CDR3 reads CASSLNQGARANYGYTF. The CDR3 DNA follows: TGCGCCAGCAGCTTGAATCAGGGGGCGCGGGCTAACTATGGCTACACCTTC.

This clonotype has only a few counts. The rearrangement links TRBV28 to TRBJ2-7; D uncertain. This CDR3 is 14 amino acids long. CDR1 MDHEN and CDR2 SYDVKM come from the germline V gene. The germline V and J ends were trimmed by 5 bases and 3 bases, with 14 bases remaining between them. The CDR3 DNA reads TGTGCCAGCAGTGTGGGTCTAGTGGACTACGAGCAGTACTTC. This gives the protein CASSVGLVDYEQYF.

V gene TRBV5-1 combines with J gene TRBJ2-7, with D possibly TRBD1 on 5 matching bases. The CDR3 is 13 residues long. CDR1 and CDR2 (germline): SGHRS, YFSETQ. The germline V and J ends were trimmed by 5 bases and 9 bases, with 18 bases remaining between them. The CDR3 loop reads CASRVTQGSGQYF. The CDR3, as DNA: TGCGCCAGCAGGGTCACCCAGGGCTCTGGGCAGTACTTC.

In its sample, this clonotype was seen a few times. This sequence joins TRBV7-2 and TRBJ1-1, with 10 bases identical to TRBD1. This CDR3 contains 16 residues. CDR1 is SGHTA, CDR2 FQGNSA, per germline. Trimming at V came to 5 bases and at J to 4 bases, leaving 10 bases not matched to a gene. The CDR3 reads CASSIQTGGMGTEAFF. DNA of the CDR3: TGTGCCAGCAGCATCCAGACAGGGGGCATGGGCACTGAAGCTTTCTTT.

The rearrangement uses TRBV14 and TRBJ2-7; 8 bases are a match to TRBD2. Judging by the DNA end, TRBJ2-5 fits better; the J call may be wrong. The germline gives CDR1 SGHDN, CDR2 FVKESK. The CDR3 extends over 16 amino acids. CDR3 sequence reads: CASSQDPSGLMKTQYF. CDR3 nucleotide sequence: TGTGCCAGCAGCCAAGATCCTAGCGGGTTGATGAAGACCCAGTACTTC.

This chain connects TRBV6-5 to TRBJ2-1; 7 bases are shared with TRBD2. Germline V gene sequence: CDR1 MNHEY, CDR2 SVGAGI. The CDR3 has 15 residues. The J segment lost 1 base and the V segment lost 5 bases, leaving 5 bases of the junction unmatched. For the CDR3, the DNA is TGTGCCAGCAGTCAGCGAGCGGGGTCCTACAATGAGCAGTTCTTC. Translated: CASSQRAGSYNEQFF.

This clonotype was seen more than once but under ten times. The chain employs TRBV12-3 or TRBV12-4 and TRBJ2-5; D is perhaps TRBD1 or TRBD2 (5 bases each). Trimming pared 5 bases from V and 11 bases from J, leaving 18 bases between. The CDR3 is 13 amino acids. The CDR3 spells CASSPRTGHEQYF. The CDR3 nucleotides read TGTGCCAGCAGTCCCCGGACGGGGCATGAGCAGTACTTC.

Many counts were recorded for this clonotype. The V gene is TRBV20-1, the J gene TRBJ2-7; either TRBD1 or TRBD2 may fit D (5 bases each). Per germline, CDR1 DFQATT and CDR2 SNEGSKA (reference sequence). Deletions cut 3 bases from V and 4 bases from J, with 19 bases between. CDR3 length: 15 residues. CDR3 DNA sequence: TGCAGTGCTAGTGGGCAGGGACGAGTCAGGTACGAGCAGTACTTC. Protein sequence: CSASGQGRVRYEQYF.

The chain links TRBV7-7 to TRBJ2-2; possibly TRBD2 for D (6 bases). The CDR3 extends over 14 amino acids. V was shortened by 5 bases and J by 6 bases, with 13 bases between the two germline ends. Germline CDR1 and CDR2: SSHAT and FNYEAQ (reference sequence). The CDR3 here is CASSPQTRPGELFF. Here the CDR3 DNA reads TGTGCCAGCAGCCCCCAGACTAGGCCCGGGGAGCTGTTTTTT.

This clonotype came up once. The J gene is TRBJ2-5, the V gene TRBV7-2, with 9 nucleotides matching TRBD2. Germline loops: CDR1 SGHTA, CDR2 FQGNSA. The junction had 11 bases not matched to a gene; V was cut back by 1 base and J by 11 bases. CDR3 size: 15 residues. CDR3 sequence (DNA): TGTGCCAGCAGCTTAGAGGCTAGCGGGGCGAATGAGCAGTACTTC. It yields the protein CASSLEASGANEQYF.

This clonotype was counted many times. The CDR3 region has the DNA TGTGCCACCCGAACGGATGGCTACACCTTC. Translated, it gives CATRTDGYTF. The rearrangement uses TRBV6-5 and TRBJ1-2; D not resolved. CDR1 is MNHEY and CDR2 is SVGAGI in the germline V gene. This CDR3 comprises 10 residues. The ends were cut back, 10 bases at V and 6 bases at J, with 9 bases in the middle.

This clonotype was seen a few times. The rearrangement uses TRBV5-1 and TRBJ1-1, with a weak D call TRBD1 (6 bases). The CDR3 runs to 16 residues. CDR1 and CDR2 from the germline V gene are SGHRS and YFSETQ. V gave up 0 bases and J gave up 0 bases, with 12 bases separating them. As DNA, the CDR3 is TGCGCCAGCAGCTTGGTTGGGGGCAGGGTGAACACTGAAGCTTTCTTT. Translation: CASSLVGGRVNTEAFF.

The chain is built from TRBV25-1 and TRBJ2-1, with D perhaps TRBD1 (5 bases). The germline V gene has CDR1 MGHDK and CDR2 SYGVNS. V was trimmed by 1 base and J by 0 bases, leaving 7 bases between them. There are 15 residues in the CDR3. This chain's CDR3 is CASSEWGSSYNEQFF. CDR3 in DNA: TGTGCCAGCAGTGAATGGGGCAGCTCCTACAATGAGCAGTTCTTC.

In its sample, this clonotype was seen a few times. The chain couples TRBV29-1 to TRBJ1-2; D call uncertain. The V end lost 4 bases, the J end lost 4 bases, and 7 bases lay between the germline ends. This CDR3 is 11 amino acids long. From germline, CDR1 is SQVTM and CDR2 ANQGSEA. CDR3 nucleotide sequence: TGCAGCGTTGCAGAGCTCTATGGCTACACCTTC. It is translated as CSVAELYGYTF.

V and J are TRBV20-1 and TRBJ2-7; 8 bases fit TRBD1. V was clipped by 0 bases and J by 0 bases; unmatched bases: 7. The CDR3 is made up of 16 amino acids. Germline V gene lookup returns CDR1 DFQATT and CDR2 SNEGSKA (reference sequence). CDR3 sequence (DNA): TGCAGTGCTAGAGATGAGGGGACAGGACGCTCCTACGAGCAGTACTTC. Its protein product is CSARDEGTGRSYEQYF.

The chain recombines TRBV28 with TRBJ2-5; maybe TRBD1 (5 bases). Germline values: CDR1 MDHEN, CDR2 SYDVKM. The CDR3 totals 17 residues. V shed 2 bases and J shed 0 bases, with 16 bases lying between them. In nucleotides, the CDR3 is TGTGCCAGCAGTTTACGTCTGTCTCGACAGTACCAAGAGACCCAGTACTTC. Its translation is CASSLRLSRQYQETQYF.

This clonotype was counted only a few times. The chain employs TRBV15 and TRBJ2-1; TRBD2 matches 9 bases. There are 17 residues in the CDR3. Germline V gene data show CDR1 as LNHNV and CDR2 as YYDKDF (reference sequence). J gave up 8 bases and V 2 bases, and 13 bases lay outside the gene matches. The CDR3 is CATSRPTGAGGPDEQFF. CDR3 bases: TGTGCCACCAGCAGACCTACTGGGGCGGGAGGGCCCGATGAGCAGTTCTTC.

The genes are TRBV5-1 and TRBJ1-6; 8 positions match TRBD1. Germline CDR1 SGHRS, CDR2 YFSETQ. The CDR3 consists of 16 residues. V was clipped by 0 bases and J by 7 bases; unmatched bases: 6. The CDR3 reads CASSLAGTGVNSPLHF. The CDR3 coding sequence is TGCGCCAGCAGCTTGGCAGGGACAGGAGTAAATTCACCCCTCCACTTT.

This clonotype was seen once. The genes are TRBV12-3 or TRBV12-4 and TRBJ2-1; 7 positions match TRBD1. This CDR3 spans 15 amino acids. J was trimmed by 3 bases and V by 3 bases; bases with no gene match: 5. The CDR3 sequence: CASSLRGGFYNEQFF. CDR3 nucleotide sequence: TGTGCCAGCAGTTTGAGAGGGGGCTTCTACAATGAGCAGTTCTTC.

This chain uses TRBV20-1 with TRBJ1-2; D remains ambiguous. Germline V gene data show CDR1 as DFQATT and CDR2 as SNEGSKA (reference sequence). The germline V and J ends were trimmed by 1 base and 4 bases, with 16 bases remaining between them. CDR3 length equals 15 residues. CDR3 sequence: CSARVRGKGGYGYTF. CDR3 DNA: TGCAGTGCTAGAGTAAGAGGGAAAGGAGGCTATGGCTACACCTTC.

V is TRBV10-3 and J is TRBJ2-7; D unclear. V dropped 3 bases and J dropped 7 bases, with 10 bases sitting between them. CDR1 is ENHRY and CDR2 is SYGVKD in the germline V gene. CDR3 size: 12 residues. CDR3 region: CAISDNYDEQYF. CDR3 DNA sequence: TGTGCCATCAGTGACAACTACGATGAGCAGTACTTC.

The chain carries TRBV6-6 and TRBJ2-7; 12 bases fit TRBD2. Per the germline V gene, CDR1 is MNHNY and CDR2 is SVGAGI (reference sequence). V shed 5 bases and J 7 bases; nucleotides not matched to a gene: 12. The CDR3 is 16 residues long. CDR3 bases: TGTGCCAGCAGTCTAACCACGACAGGACTAGCGGGGGAGCAGTACTTC. Translation gives CASSLTTTGLAGEQYF.

This clonotype was recorded at least ten times. The chain is built from TRBV11-2 and TRBJ1-2; 7 nucleotides match TRBD1. Germline values: CDR1 SGHAT, CDR2 FQNNGV. J gave up 3 bases and V 5 bases, and 3 bases lay outside the gene matches. The length of the CDR3 is 13 residues. CDR3: CASSTGTDYGYTF. CDR3 nucleotides: TGTGCCAGCAGCACCGGGACAGACTATGGCTACACCTTC.

The table lists this clonotype with a few counts. The chain is built from TRBV9 and TRBJ2-3; no clear D. V was cut by 5 bases and J by 6 bases, with 13 bases left in between. The V gene's germline CDR1 is SGDLS and CDR2 YYNGEE. CDR3 length: 13 amino acids. For the CDR3, the DNA is TGTGCCAGCAGGAGTTCATCGGCGGATACGCAGTATTTT. Translation: CASRSSSADTQYF.